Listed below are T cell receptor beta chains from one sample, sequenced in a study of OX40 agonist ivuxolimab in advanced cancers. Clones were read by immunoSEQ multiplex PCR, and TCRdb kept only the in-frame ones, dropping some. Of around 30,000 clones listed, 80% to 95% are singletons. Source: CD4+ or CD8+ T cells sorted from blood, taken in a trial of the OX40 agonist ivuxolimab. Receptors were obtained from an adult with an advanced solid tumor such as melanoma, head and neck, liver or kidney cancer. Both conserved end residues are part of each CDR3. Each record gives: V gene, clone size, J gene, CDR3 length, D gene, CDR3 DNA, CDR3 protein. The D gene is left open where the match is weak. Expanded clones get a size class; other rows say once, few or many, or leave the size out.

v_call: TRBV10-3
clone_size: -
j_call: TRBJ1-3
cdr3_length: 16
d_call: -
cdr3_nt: TGTGCCATCAGTGGGGTACCGGATCACTCTGGAAACACCATATATTTT
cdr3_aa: CAISGVPDHSGNTIYF

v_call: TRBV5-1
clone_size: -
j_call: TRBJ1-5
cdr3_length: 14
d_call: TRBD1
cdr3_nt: TGCGCCAGCAGCGACGGACAGGGGGGTCAGCCCCAGCATTTT
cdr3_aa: CASSDGQGGQPQHF

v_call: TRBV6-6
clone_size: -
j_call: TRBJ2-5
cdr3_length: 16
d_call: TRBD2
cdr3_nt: TGTGCCAGCGCCCTAAGATTGGGGAGGGGCCAAGAGACCCAGTACTTC
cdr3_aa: CASALRLGRGQETQYF

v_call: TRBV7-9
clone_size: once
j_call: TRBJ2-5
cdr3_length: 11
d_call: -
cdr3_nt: TGTGCCAGCAGCCTTACGGAGACCCAGTACTTC
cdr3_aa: CASSLTETQYF

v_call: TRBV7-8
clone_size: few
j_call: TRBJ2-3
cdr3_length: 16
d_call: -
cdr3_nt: TGTGCCAGCAGCCCCCCCCACAGGCTAGGGGGGGATACGCAGTATTTT
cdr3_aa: CASSPPHRLGGDTQYF

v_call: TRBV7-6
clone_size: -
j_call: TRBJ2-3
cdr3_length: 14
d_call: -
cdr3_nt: TGTGCCAGCAGTCGCAGGGGAAGCACAGATACGCAGTATTTT
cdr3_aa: CASSRRGSTDTQYF

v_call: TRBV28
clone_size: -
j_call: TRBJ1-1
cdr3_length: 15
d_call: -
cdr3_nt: TGTGCCAGCAGTCCCCGGGTAGGCATGAACACTGAAGCTTTCTTT
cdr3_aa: CASSPRVGMNTEAFF

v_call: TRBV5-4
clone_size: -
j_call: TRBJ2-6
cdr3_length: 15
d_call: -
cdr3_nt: TGTGCCAGCAGCCACGACATCTCTGGGGCCAACGTCCTGACTTTC
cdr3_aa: CASSHDISGANVLTF

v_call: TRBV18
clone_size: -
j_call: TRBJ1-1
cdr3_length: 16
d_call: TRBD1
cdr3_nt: TGTGCCAGCTCAGGACAGGGTCTGACCCCCTTTACTGAAGCTTTCTTT
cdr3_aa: CASSGQGLTPFTEAFF

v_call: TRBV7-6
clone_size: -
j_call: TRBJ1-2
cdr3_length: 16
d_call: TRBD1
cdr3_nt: TGTGCCAGCAGCTTAGGATCAGGGGGTTATAACTATGGCTACACCTTC
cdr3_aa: CASSLGSGGYNYGYTF

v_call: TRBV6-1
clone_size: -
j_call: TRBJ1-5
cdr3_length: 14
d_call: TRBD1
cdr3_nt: TGTGCCAGCAGTGAAACAGGGGAAAATCAGCCCCAGCATTTT
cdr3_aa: CASSETGENQPQHF

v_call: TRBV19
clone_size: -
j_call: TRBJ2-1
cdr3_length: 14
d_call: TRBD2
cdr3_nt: TGTGCCAGTAAAGGAAGCGGGGGGCCCAATGAGCAGTTCTTC
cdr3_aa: CASKGSGGPNEQFF

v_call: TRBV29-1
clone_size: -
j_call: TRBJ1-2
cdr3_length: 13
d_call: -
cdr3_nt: TGCAGCGTCACACAGGGTTATGCCTATGGCTACACCTTC
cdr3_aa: CSVTQGYAYGYTF

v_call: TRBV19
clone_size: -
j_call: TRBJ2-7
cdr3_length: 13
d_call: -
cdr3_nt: TGTGCCAGTAGCGGCCGGGGCCCCTACGAGCAGTACTTC
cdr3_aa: CASSGRGPYEQYF

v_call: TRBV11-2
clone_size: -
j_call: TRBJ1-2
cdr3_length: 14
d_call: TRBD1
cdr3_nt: TGTGCCAGCAGCTTGCCGGGACAGAACTATGGCTACACCTTC
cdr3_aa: CASSLPGQNYGYTF

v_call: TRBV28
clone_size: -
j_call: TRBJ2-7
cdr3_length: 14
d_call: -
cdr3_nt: TGTGCCAGCAGTGCGGCCGGGGAGCCCTACGAGCAGTACTTC
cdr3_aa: CASSAAGEPYEQYF

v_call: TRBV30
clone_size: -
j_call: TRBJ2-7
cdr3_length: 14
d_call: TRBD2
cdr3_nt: TGTGCCTGGAGTGCCCAGGGAGGGTCTAACGAGCAGTACTTC
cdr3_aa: CAWSAQGGSNEQYF

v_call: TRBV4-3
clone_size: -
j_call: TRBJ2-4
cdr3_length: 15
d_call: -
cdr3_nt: TGCGCCAGCAGCCAAGATAATGGCGATCTAAACATTCAGTACTTC
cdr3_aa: CASSQDNGDLNIQYF

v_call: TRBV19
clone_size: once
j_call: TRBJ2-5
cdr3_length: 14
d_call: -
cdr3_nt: TGTGCCAGTAGTACGAGGGGCGGGCAAGAGACCCAGTACTTC
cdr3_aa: CASSTRGGQETQYF

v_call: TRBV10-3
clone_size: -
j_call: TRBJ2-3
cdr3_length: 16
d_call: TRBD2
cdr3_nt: TGTGCCATCAGTGGTAGGACTAGCGTGGGCACAGATACGCAGTATTTT
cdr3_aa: CAISGRTSVGTDTQYF

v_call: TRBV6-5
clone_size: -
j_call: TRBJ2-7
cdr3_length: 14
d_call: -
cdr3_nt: TGTGCCAGCAGTTACTCTACATATGGCTACGAGCAGTACTTC
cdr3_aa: CASSYSTYGYEQYF

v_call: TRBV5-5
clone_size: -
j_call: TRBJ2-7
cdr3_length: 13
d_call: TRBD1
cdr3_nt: TGTGCCAGCAGCTGGGACAGGGGCGACGAGCAGTACTTC
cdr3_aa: CASSWDRGDEQYF

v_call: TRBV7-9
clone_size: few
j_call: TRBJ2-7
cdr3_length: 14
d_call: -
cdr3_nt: TGTGCCAGCAGTACAGAGTCGCCGGCCGGTAAGCAGTACTTC
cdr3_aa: CASSTESPAGKQYF

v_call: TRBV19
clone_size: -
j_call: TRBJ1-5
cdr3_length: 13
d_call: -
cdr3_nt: TGTGCCAGTAGTAATAGTATGAATCAGCCCCAGCATTTT
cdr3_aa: CASSNSMNQPQHF

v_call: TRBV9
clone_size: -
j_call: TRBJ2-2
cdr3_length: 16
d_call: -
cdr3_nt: TGTGCCAGCAGCGTCTCGAGTACCCTGAACACCGGGGAGCTGTTTTTT
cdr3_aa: CASSVSSTLNTGELFF

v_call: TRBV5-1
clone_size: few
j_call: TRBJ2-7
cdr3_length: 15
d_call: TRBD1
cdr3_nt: TGCGCCAGCAGCTTGGGGGGGACAGGGGTCTCCGAGCAGTACTTC
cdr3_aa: CASSLGGTGVSEQYF

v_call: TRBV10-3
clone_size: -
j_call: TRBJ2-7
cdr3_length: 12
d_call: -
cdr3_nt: TGTGCCATCAGTACCCAGGGTTACGAGCAGTACTTC
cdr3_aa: CAISTQGYEQYF

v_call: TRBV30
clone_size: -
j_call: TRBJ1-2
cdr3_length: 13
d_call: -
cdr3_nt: TGTGCCTGGAGTGTATTGAGGGACCCGATGCCCACCTTC
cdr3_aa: CAWSVLRDPMPTF

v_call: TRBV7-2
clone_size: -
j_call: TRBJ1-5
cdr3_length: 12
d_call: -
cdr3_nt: TGTGCCAGCAGCCCTGACAATCAGCCCCAGCATTTT
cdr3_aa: CASSPDNQPQHF

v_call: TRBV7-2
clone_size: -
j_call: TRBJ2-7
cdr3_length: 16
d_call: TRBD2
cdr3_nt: TGTGCCAGCAGCTCCCAGGTAGCGGGGGGGTCCTACGAGCAGTACTTC
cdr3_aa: CASSSQVAGGSYEQYF

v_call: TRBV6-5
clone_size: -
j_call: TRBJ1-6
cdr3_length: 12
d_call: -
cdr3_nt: TGTGCCAGCAGTTACGGGGATTCACCCCTCCACTTT
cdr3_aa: CASSYGDSPLHF

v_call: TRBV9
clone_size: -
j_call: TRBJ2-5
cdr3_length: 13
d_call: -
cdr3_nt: TGTGCCAGCAGCGTAGCTGGTCGAGAGACCCAGTACTTC
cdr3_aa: CASSVAGRETQYF

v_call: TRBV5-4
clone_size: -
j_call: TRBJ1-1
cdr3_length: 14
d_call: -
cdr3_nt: TGTGCCAGCAGCTTGTCGGCAACTGACACTGAAGCTTTCTTT
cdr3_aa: CASSLSATDTEAFF

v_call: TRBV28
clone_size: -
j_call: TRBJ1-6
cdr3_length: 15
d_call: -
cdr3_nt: TGTGCCAGCAATACAGGGAGCTCCTATAATTCACCCCTCCACTTT
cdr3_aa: CASNTGSSYNSPLHF

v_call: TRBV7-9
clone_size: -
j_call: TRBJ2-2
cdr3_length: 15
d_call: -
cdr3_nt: TGTGCCAGCAGCTTAGGGGCCCCCGACACCGGGGAGCTGTTTTTT
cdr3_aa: CASSLGAPDTGELFF

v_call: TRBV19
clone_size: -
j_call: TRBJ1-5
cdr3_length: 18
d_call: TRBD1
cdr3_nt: TGTGCCAGTAGTACAGGGGGCGAGCTTTCGACTGGCAATCAGCCCCAGCATTTT
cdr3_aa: CASSTGGELSTGNQPQHF

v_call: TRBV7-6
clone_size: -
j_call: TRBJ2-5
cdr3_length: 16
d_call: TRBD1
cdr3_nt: TGTGCCAGCAGCTCCAATACCGGGACAGTACAAGAGACCCAGTACTTC
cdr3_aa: CASSSNTGTVQETQYF

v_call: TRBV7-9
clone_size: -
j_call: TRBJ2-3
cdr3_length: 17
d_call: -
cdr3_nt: TGTGCCAGCAGCTTAGCCGTCGGGCGGGGGCGCACAGATACGCAGTATTTT
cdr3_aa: CASSLAVGRGRTDTQYF

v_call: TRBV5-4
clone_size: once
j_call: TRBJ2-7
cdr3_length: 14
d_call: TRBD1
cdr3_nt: TGTGCCAGCAGCCAGGGGGATCTGGGCGGCGAGCAGTACTTC
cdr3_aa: CASSQGDLGGEQYF

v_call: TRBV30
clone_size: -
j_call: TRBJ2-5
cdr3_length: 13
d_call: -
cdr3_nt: TGTGCCTGGAGTATAGCGACATTCGAGACCCAGTACTTC
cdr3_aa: CAWSIATFETQYF

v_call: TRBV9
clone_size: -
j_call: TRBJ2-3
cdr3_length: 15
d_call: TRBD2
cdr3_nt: TGTGCCAGCAGCCCTCCGGGACTAGCGGCAGATACGCAGTATTTT
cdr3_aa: CASSPPGLAADTQYF

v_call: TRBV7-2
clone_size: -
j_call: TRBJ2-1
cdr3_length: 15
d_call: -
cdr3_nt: TGTGCCAGCAGCTTGATAGGGACCACCTACAATGAGCAGTTCTTC
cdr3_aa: CASSLIGTTYNEQFF

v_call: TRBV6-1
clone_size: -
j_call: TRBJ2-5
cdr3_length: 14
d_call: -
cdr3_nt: TGTGCCAGCAGTGAAGTGTTGGACAATTGGACCCAGTACTTC
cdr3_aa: CASSEVLDNWTQYF

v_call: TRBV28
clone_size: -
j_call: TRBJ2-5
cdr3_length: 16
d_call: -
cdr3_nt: TGTGCCAGCATAGGGGGGGCAGGCCCAACCCAAGAGACCCAGTACTTC
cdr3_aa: CASIGGAGPTQETQYF

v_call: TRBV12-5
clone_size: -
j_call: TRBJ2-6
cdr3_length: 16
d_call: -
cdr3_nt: TGTGCTAGTGGGGGGCAGAGGAGCTCTGGGGCCAACGTCCTGACTTTC
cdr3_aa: CASGGQRSSGANVLTF

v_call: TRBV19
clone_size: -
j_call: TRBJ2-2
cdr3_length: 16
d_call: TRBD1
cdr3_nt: TGTGCCAGTAAACCGTGGGACAGGGCCGGCACCGGGGAGCTGTTTTTT
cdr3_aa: CASKPWDRAGTGELFF

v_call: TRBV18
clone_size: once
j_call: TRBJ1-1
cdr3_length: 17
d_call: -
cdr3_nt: TGTGCCAGCTCACCACTCGCCAACCGGGGGGGCGGCACTGAAGCTTTCTTT
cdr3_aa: CASSPLANRGGGTEAFF

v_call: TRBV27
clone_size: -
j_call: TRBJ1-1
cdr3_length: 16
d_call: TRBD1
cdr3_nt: TGTGCCAGCAGTACCAGGACAGGGGGTAGGGACACTGAAGCTTTCTTT
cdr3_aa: CASSTRTGGRDTEAFF

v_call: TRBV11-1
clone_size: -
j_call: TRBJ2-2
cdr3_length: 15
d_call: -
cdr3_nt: TGTGCCAGCAGCCTGACTGGGGGGAACACCGGGGAGCTGTTTTTT
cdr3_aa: CASSLTGGNTGELFF

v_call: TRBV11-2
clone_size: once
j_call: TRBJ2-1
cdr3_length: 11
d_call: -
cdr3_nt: TGTGCCAGCAGCTTAGGACTCCGGGAGTTCTTC
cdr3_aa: CASSLGLREFF

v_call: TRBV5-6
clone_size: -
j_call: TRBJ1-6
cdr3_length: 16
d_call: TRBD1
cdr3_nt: TGTGCCAGCAGCTTGGCCAGCGGACAGGGAGACTCACCCCTCCACTTT
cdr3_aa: CASSLASGQGDSPLHF

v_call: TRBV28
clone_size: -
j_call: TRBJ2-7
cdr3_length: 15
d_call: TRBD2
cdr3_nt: TGTGCCAGCAGAGGGACTAGCGGGAGTTCCTACGAGCAGTACTTC
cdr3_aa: CASRGTSGSSYEQYF